The next 3 T cell receptor beta chains were all read from a single sample in a study of STAT3 mutations in large granular lymphocyte leukemia. Clones were sequenced by immunoSEQ multiplex PCR, and TCRdb holds only the in-frame ones, with some missing. The repertoire consists of a few thousand clones, with around four fifths occurring once and the leading ten covering over 65%. Study-wide results and limits: In T-cell large granular lymphocyte leukemia, about half of patients showed multiple immunodominant subclonotypes.

No antigen is known for these receptors. Sequencing used peripheral blood mononuclear cells. The receptors come from a man in his forties with T-cell large granular lymphocyte leukemia. Some clones in this sample may be carry-over from other donors' samples.

Comment on this clone: The limits of the CDR3 on the DNA are not certain, so only TCRdb's listed CDR3 is given. The V and J genes are TRBV7-7 and TRBJ2-7; TRBD2, the D gene given by the table, was not confirmed from the DNA. A total of 14 residues make up the CDR3, ends included. Germline assignment: CDR1 SSHAT and CDR2 FNYEAQ (reference sequence). CDR3 region: CASNYNCRAYEQYF.

This chain links TRBV5-1 with TRBJ2-7; either TRBD1 or TRBD2 may supply D (5 bases each). Deletions cut 0 bases from V and 6 bases from J, with 13 bases between. This CDR3 has 14 residues. CDR1 SGHRS and CDR2 YFSETQ come from the germline V gene. The CDR3 DNA reads TGCGCCAGCAGCTTGGTAGGGGTTGGGGGCGAGCAGTACTTC. Translation gives CASSLVGVGGEQYF.

The genes are TRBV7-2 and TRBJ1-5, with 10 bases lining up with TRBD1. The V and J ends lost 8 bases and 6 bases, in that order; junction bases with no gene match: 13. Germline V gives CDR1 SGHTA, CDR2 FQGNSA. The length of the CDR3 is 16 residues. CDR3 protein: CASSSSGTGVSQPQHF. The CDR3 DNA follows: TGTGCCAGCTCCTCCTCCGGGACAGGGGTCTCTCAGCCCCAGCATTTT.